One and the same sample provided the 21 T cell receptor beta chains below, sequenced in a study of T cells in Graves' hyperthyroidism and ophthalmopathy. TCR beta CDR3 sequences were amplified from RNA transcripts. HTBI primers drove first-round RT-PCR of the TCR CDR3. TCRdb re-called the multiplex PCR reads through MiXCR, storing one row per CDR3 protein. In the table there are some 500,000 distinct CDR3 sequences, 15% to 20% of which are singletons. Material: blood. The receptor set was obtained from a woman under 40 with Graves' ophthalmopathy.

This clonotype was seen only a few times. The CDR3 DNA is TGCAGCGTGGGGAGCATGAACACTGAAGCTTTCTTT. Amino acids: CSVGSMNTEAFF. This chain joins TRBV29-1 and TRBJ1-1; no firm D call. This CDR3 comprises 12 residues. The V gene's germline CDR1 is SQVTM and CDR2 ANQGSEA. V lost 6 bases and J lost 0, with 8 bases in between.

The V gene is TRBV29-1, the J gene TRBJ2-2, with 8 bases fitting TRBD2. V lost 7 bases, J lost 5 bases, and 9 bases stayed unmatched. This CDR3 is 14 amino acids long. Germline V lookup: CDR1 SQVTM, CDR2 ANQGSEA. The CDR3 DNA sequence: TGCAGCGGAGAAAGCGGGAGTGGGACCGGGGAGCTGTTTTTT. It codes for CSGESGSGTGELFF.

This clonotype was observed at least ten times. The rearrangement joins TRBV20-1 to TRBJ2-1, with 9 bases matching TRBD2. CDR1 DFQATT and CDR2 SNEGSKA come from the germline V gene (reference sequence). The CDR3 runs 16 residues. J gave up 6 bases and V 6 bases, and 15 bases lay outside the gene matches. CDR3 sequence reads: CSAGRHGGRAFNEQFF. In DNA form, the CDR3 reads TGCAGTGCCGGACGGCATGGCGGGAGGGCCTTCAATGAGCAGTTCTTC.

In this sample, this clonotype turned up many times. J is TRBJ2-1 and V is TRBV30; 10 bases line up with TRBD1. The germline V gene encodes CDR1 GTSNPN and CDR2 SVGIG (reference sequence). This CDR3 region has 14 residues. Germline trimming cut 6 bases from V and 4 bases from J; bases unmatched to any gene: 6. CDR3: CACYRDRGYNEQFF. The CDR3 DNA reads TGTGCCTGCTACCGGGACAGGGGATACAATGAGCAGTTCTTC. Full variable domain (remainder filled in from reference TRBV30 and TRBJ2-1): SQTIHQWPATLVQPVGSPLSLECTVEGTSNPNLYWYRQAAGRGLQLLFYSVGIGQISSEVPQNLSASRPQDRQFILSSKKLLLSDSGFYLCACYRDRGYNEQFFGPGTRLTVL.

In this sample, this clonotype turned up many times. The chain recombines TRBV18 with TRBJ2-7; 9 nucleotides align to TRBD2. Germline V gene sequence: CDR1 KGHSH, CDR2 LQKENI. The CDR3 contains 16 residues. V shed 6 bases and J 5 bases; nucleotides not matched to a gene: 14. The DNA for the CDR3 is TGTGCCAGCTCCCCCAAGGGTGCGGGAGGGAGCAACGAGCAGTACTTC. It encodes CASSPKGAGGSNEQYF.

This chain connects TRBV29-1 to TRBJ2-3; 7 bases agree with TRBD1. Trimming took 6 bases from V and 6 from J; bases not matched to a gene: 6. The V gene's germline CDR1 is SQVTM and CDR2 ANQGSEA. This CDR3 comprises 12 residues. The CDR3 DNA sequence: TGCAGCGTGCGGACAGGTTCCGATACGCAGTATTTT. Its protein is CSVRTGSDTQYF.

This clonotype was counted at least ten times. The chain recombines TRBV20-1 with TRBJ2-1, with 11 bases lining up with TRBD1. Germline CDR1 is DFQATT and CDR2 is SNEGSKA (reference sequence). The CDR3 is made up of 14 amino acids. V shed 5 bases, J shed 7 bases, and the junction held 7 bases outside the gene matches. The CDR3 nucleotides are TGCAGTGCTGGGACAGGGGGAATAAGGAATGAGCAGTTCTTC. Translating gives CSAGTGGIRNEQFF.

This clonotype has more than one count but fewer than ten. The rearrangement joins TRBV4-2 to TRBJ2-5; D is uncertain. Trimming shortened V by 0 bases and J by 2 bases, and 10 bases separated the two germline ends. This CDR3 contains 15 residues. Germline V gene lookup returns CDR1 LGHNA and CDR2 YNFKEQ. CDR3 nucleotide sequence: TGTGCCAGCAGCCAAGAGTGGCTAGATCAAGAGACCCAGTACTTC. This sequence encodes CASSQEWLDQETQYF.

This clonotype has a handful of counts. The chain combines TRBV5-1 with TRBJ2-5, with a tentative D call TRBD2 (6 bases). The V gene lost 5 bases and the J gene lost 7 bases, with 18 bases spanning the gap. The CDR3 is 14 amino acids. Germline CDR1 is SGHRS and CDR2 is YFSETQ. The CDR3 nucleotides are TGCGCCAGCAGAAGGCCGGATAGCGGCGGGACCCAGTACTTC. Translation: CASRRPDSGGTQYF.

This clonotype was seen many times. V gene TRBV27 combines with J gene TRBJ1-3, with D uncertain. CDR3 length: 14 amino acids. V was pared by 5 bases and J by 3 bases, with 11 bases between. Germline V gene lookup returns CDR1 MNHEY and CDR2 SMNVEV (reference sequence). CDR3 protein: CASSLMRDGNTIYF. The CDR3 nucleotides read TGTGCCAGCAGTCTAATGAGGGATGGAAACACCATATATTTT.

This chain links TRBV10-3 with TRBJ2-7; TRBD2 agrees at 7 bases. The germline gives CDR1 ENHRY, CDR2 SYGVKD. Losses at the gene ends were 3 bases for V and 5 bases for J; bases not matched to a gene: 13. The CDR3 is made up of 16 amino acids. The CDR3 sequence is CAISEYGGKVADEQYF. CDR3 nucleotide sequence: TGTGCCATCAGTGAATACGGGGGGAAGGTTGCCGACGAGCAGTACTTC.

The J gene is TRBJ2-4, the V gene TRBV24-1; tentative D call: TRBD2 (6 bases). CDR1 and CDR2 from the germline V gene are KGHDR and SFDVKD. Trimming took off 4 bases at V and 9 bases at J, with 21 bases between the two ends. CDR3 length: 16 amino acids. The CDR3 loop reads CATSDRDLAQRGIQYF. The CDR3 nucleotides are TGTGCCACCAGTGACAGGGACCTAGCGCAAAGGGGCATTCAGTACTTC.

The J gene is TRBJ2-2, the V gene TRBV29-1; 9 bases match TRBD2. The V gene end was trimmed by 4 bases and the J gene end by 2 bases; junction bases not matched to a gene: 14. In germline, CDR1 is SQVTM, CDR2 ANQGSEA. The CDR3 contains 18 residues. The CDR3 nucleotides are TGCAGCGTTGGGGCTAGCGGGAACCTGATACCAAACACCGGGGAGCTGTTTTTT. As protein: CSVGASGNLIPNTGELFF.

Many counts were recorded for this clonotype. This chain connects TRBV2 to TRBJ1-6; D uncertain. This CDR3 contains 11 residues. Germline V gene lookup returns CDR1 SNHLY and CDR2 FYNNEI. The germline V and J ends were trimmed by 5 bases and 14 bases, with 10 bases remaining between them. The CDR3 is CASSTARTLHF. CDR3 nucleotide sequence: TGTGCCAGCAGTACCGCACGGACCCTCCACTTT.

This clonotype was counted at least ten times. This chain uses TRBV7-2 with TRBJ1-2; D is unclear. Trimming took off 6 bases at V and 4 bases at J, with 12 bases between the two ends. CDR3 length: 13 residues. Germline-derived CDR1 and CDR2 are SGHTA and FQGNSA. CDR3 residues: CASRKTDGYGYTF. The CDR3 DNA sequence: TGTGCCAGCAGAAAGACGGACGGCTATGGCTACACCTTC.

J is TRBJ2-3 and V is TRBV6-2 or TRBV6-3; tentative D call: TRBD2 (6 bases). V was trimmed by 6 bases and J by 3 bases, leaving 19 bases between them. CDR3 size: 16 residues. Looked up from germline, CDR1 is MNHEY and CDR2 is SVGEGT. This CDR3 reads CASSITRGTATDTQYF. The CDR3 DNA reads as TGTGCCAGCAGCATAACCCGGGGGACCGCTACAGATACGCAGTATTTT.

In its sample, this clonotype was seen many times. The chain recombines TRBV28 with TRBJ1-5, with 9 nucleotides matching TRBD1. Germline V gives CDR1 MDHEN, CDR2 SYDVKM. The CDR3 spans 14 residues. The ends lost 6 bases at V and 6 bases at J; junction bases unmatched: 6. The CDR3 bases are TGTGCCAGCAGCCTAGACAGGGGGGGTCAGCCCCAGCATTTT. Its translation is CASSLDRGGQPQHF.

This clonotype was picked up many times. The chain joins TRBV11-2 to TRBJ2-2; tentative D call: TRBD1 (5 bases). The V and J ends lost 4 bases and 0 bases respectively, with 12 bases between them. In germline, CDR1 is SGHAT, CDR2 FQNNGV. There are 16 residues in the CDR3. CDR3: CASSSSGRANTGELFF. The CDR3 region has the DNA TGTGCCAGCAGCTCCTCAGGGCGCGCGAACACCGGGGAGCTGTTTTTT.

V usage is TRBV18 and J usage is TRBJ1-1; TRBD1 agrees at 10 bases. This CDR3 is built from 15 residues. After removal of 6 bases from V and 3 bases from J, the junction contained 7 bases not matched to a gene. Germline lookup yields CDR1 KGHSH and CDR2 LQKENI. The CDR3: CASSRTGGPDTEAFF. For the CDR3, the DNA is TGTGCCAGCTCCCGGACAGGGGGACCGGACACTGAAGCTTTCTTT.

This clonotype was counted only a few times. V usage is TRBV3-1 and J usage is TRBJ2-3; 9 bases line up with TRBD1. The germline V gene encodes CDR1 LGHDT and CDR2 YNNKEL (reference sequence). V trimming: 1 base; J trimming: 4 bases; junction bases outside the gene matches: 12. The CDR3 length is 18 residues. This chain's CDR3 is CASSQVSSGTGYADTQYF. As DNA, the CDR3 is TGTGCCAGCAGCCAAGTTTCTTCTGGGACAGGGTATGCAGATACGCAGTATTTT.

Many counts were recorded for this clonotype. This CDR3 is CSASGLLAGVGEQYF. For the CDR3, the DNA is TGCAGTGCTAGTGGATTACTAGCGGGAGTAGGCGAGCAGTACTTC. The rearrangement uses TRBV20-1 and TRBJ2-7; 11 nucleotides line up with TRBD2. CDR3 length: 15 amino acids. Germline V gene lookup returns CDR1 DFQATT and CDR2 SNEGSKA (reference sequence). Losses at the gene ends were 3 bases for V and 6 bases for J; bases not matched to a gene: 10.